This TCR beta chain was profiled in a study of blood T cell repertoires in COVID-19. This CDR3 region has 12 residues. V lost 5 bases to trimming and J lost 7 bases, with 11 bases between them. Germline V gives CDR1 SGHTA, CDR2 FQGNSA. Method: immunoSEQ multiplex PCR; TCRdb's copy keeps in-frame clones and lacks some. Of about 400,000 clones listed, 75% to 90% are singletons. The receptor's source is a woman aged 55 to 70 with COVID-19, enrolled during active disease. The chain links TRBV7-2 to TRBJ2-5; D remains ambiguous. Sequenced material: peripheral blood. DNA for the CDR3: TGTGCCAGCAGCCCCTCTAGTGGGACCCAGTACTTC. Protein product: CASSPSSGTQYF.